Sequencing of this T cell receptor (beta chain) was carried out in a study of blood T cells in healthy people across ages (dated by TCRdb to between 2015 and 2017). Some background on the complete study: Template switching captured roughly one uniquely barcoded TCR beta cDNA molecule per two T cells in model experiments. The donors were divided into four age groups: young (average around 17 years), middle-aged (around 37), aged (approximately 62) and long-lived (about 90). Donors of different ages were randomly distributed across sequencing lanes to avoid experimental bias. Using the same blood draw, the study looked at two additional independent replicas of 1 million unique cDNA reads for two donors, one aged 18 to 30 and the other aged 80 or older. Age-related changes in TCR beta repertoire diversity were measured in the study by deep sequencing normalized with unique cDNA molecular identifiers.

The donors were about 40 Caucasian individuals from Russia, aged 6 to 90 years, who were systemically healthy. Each donor gave roughly 9 milliliters of peripheral blood, drawn into EDTA-treated Vacutainer tubes. Ficoll-Paque density-gradient centrifugation was used to isolate PBMCs, with at least 6 million obtained per sample. Total RNA, at least 6 micrograms per sample, was extracted from PBMCs with Trizol reagent. Naive CD45RAhigh/CD27high T cell percentages were measured by flow cytometry on a PBMC aliquot from every donor. Taken from the germline V gene, the CDR1 and CDR2 loops are KGHDR and SFDVKD. Taken from cysteine to phenylalanine, the CDR3 has 12 residues. Solely the CDR3 DNA is kept, with 36 bases framed from the first base. V is clipped by 4 bases and J by 6 bases, and the sequence between their germline boundaries is 6 bases long. The library was produced with 5' RACE. These reads were obtained on an Illumina HiSeq 2500. A second PCR of about 6 to 11 cycles was performed with a sample-barcoded 5' primer and a J-beta primer mix. Each TCR beta cDNA molecule received a unique molecular identifier from a template-switch 5' adaptor carrying 12 random nucleotides. Each sample yielded at least 3 million CDR3-containing paired-end reads. All of the RNA was converted into first-strand cDNA using the Mint cDNA synthesis kit, with a TRBC-specific oligonucleotide serving as the primer. After uracil-DNA glycosylase treatment, a first 18-cycle PCR used universal primers M1SS and BC2_uni_R on all cDNA. The authors' analysis ran thus. Each sample was normalized by randomly selecting 1 million high-quality reads, each carrying a distinct molecular identifier. Reads with shared molecular identifiers were discarded instead of being binned into consensus sequences. MiTCR, run with a Q25 quality threshold and the strictest error-elimination algorithm, handled CDR3 identification, clonotype clustering and error correction. A nonparametric unseen species model with Euler transformation was used to estimate a lower bound on total TCR beta diversity. In TCRdb, the public reads were trimmed at Q25 with fastp and aligned with MiXCR, with productive beta chains retained. Entries that share a CDR3 protein sequence are merged under the most common genes and DNA. The V and J calls and clone size are TCRdb's, not the authors'. The sample table lists around 750,000 distinct CDR3 sequences, 53% of them with a count of one. The ten largest make up under 50% of the sample.

A word on this clonotype: Which antigen it targets is not known. Per-nucleotide qualities are absent, and no much larger clonotype sits a single base away.

Broad study findings and their caveats: Estimates of total diversity from one million sequenced T cells were regarded as lower bounds and underestimates. Since profiling was done on bulk unsorted PBMCs, naive and antigen-experienced compartments could not be conclusively compared. Compared with the aged group, more naive CD4+ T cells, fewer expanded clones and increased TCR diversity were shown by the long-lived group, suggesting age selection. Because the CMV infection status of the donors was unknown, age-related changes in expanded clonotypes may potentially have been confounded. Observed TCR beta diversity per million T cells fell roughly linearly with age, and a significant reduction was already apparent by age around 44. The percentage of naive T cells measured by flow cytometry correlated strongly with observed TCR beta diversity.

The source material was blood. This sequence was found in a man older than 75 in good health. Recombination joined TRBV24-1 with TRBJ2-1; no confident D gene assignment can be made. The CDR3 is CATSERTNEQFF. The nucleotides are TGTGCCACCAGTGAGAGGACCAATGAGCAGTTCTTC.